A single sample gave rise to the 21 T cell receptor beta chains below, sequenced in a study of a mutant IDH1 vaccine in newly diagnosed glioma. The repertoire was sequenced with immunoSEQ multiplex PCR; TCRdb's copy has only in-frame clones and lacks some. Of fewer than 45,000 clones in the sample, about four fifths were seen once. These receptors are not linked to any known antigen. As to time point: week 35, safety follow-up. Topical imiquimod was applied with each vaccine dose, which held 300 ug of mutant IDH1 20-mer peptide. Sample: PBMCs, taken from a glioma patient whose treatment included an IDH1 peptide vaccine. The receptor source for this set is a woman aged 40-49 years with glioma. Some clones in this sample may be carry-over from other donors' samples.

The V and J genes are TRBV5-1 and TRBJ1-1; a weak D match, TRBD1 (5 bases). The CDR3 is made up of 14 amino acids. The V end was cut by 4 bases, the J end by 4 bases, with 14 bases between. Germline lookup yields CDR1 SGHRS and CDR2 YFSETQ. CDR3 DNA: TGCGCCAGCAGCCCCGGACACGGAGGCACTGAAGCTTTCTTT. Residues: CASSPGHGGTEAFF.

The chain joins TRBV7-9 to TRBJ2-7; D possibly corresponds to TRBD1 (6 bases). The CDR3 has 14 residues. V gave up 2 bases and J gave up 4 bases, with 12 bases separating them. Germline lookup yields CDR1 SEHNR and CDR2 FQNEAQ (reference sequence). This CDR3 reads CASSLSGRGYEQYF. Written as DNA, the CDR3 is TGTGCCAGCAGCTTAAGTGGCAGGGGATACGAGCAGTACTTC.

This clone was counted once. V is TRBV30 and J is TRBJ1-1, with D hard to call. Trimming stripped 4 bases from V and 1 base from J, with 13 bases between. Per the germline V gene, CDR1 is GTSNPN and CDR2 is SVGIG (reference sequence). CDR3 length: 14 residues. CDR3 amino acids: CAWNRPGGNTEAFF. The CDR3 DNA follows: TGTGCCTGGAATCGGCCAGGAGGGAACACTGAAGCTTTCTTT. Combining the CDR3 with reference TRBV30 and TRBJ1-1 gives the whole variable domain SQTIHQWPATLVQPVGSPLSLECTVEGTSNPNLYWYRQAAGRGLQLLFYSVGIGQISSEVPQNLSASRPQDRQFILSSKKLLLSDSGFYLCAWNRPGGNTEAFFGQGTRLTVV.

The chain combines TRBV29-1 with TRBJ1-3, with D possibly TRBD1 on 5 matching bases. The CDR3 extends over 11 amino acids. Germline assignment: CDR1 SQVTM and CDR2 ANQGSEA. V lost 1 base, J lost 8 bases, and 6 bases lay in between. This CDR3 is CSVEGGDTIYF. As DNA, the CDR3 is TGCAGCGTTGAAGGAGGGGACACCATATATTTT.

The chain is built from TRBV18 and TRBJ2-7; TRBD1 agrees at 11 bases. The CDR3 totals 15 residues. V was clipped by 3 bases and J by 2 bases; unmatched bases: 3. The germline gives CDR1 KGHSH, CDR2 LQKENI. CDR3 amino acids: CASSPGQGGAYEQYF. CDR3 nucleotide sequence: TGTGCCAGCTCACCGGGACAGGGGGGCGCCTACGAGCAGTACTTC.

The rearrangement joins TRBV4-2 to TRBJ1-5, with D tentatively TRBD1 (6 bases). Germline CDR1 and CDR2: LGHNA and YNFKEQ. The CDR3 consists of 17 residues. Trimming left V 4 bases short and J 4 bases short, with 20 bases between. The CDR3 coding sequence is TGTGCCAGCAGCCCCGGCAGTGCGACAGGAGAAAATCAGCCCCAGCATTTT. Protein product: CASSPGSATGENQPQHF.

The V call is TRBV7-2, the J call TRBJ2-7, with D unresolved. The CDR3 extends over 12 amino acids. Germline V CDR1 and CDR2: SGHTA, FQGNSA. The ends were cut back, 3 bases at V and 3 bases at J, with 6 bases in the middle. The CDR3, as DNA: TGTGCCAGCAGCTTGGGTTTCTACGAGCAGTACTTC. Translating gives CASSLGFYEQYF.

This sequence joins TRBV5-1 and TRBJ2-1; D perhaps matches TRBD1 (5 bases). The CDR3 consists of 13 residues. Germline lookup yields CDR1 SGHRS and CDR2 YFSETQ. The germline V and J ends were trimmed by 4 bases and 5 bases, with 10 bases remaining between them. CDR3 nucleotide sequence: TGCGCCAGCAGCATCGACAGAAACAATGAGCAGTTCTTC. Protein: CASSIDRNNEQFF.

The chain uses TRBV6-5 and TRBJ2-2; D is unclear. The CDR3 consists of 14 residues. V lost 9 bases to trimming and J lost 3 bases, with 14 bases between them. Per the germline V gene, CDR1 is MNHEY and CDR2 is SVGAGI. DNA for the CDR3: TGTGCCAGTACCTATAGATTAGACACCGGGGAGCTGTTTTTT. As protein: CASTYRLDTGELFF.

This clone has a single count. The chain carries TRBV7-9 and TRBJ2-7; the D gene is possibly TRBD1 (6 bases). CDR3 size: 13 residues. Germline CDR1 reads SEHNR; CDR2 reads FQNEAQ (reference sequence). V gave up 5 bases and J gave up 10 bases, with 18 bases separating them. As DNA, the CDR3 is TGTGCCAGCAGCCCCCCCGACAGGCGTCATCAGTACTTC. This codes for CASSPPDRRHQYF.

CDR3 nucleotide sequence: TGTGCCAGTAGTAAGCGGACGGATCAGGCCTACGAGCAGTACTTC. This encodes CASSKRTDQAYEQYF. This rearrangement joins TRBV19 to TRBJ2-7; tentatively, D is TRBD2 (5 bases). The germline V gene has CDR1 LNHDA and CDR2 SQIVND (reference sequence). Trimming removed 4 bases from V and 2 bases from J, with 15 bases in between. The CDR3 runs to 15 residues. Full variable domain (remainder filled in from reference TRBV19 and TRBJ2-7): DGGITQSPKYLFRKEGQNVTLSCEQNLNHDAMYWYRQDPGQGLRLIYYSQIVNDFQKGDIAEGYSVSREKKESFPLTVTSAQKNPTAFYLCASSKRTDQAYEQYFGPGTRLTVT.

This rearrangement joins TRBV29-1 to TRBJ1-2; D perhaps matches TRBD1 (6 bases). Germline V gene data show CDR1 as SQVTM and CDR2 as ANQGSEA. The CDR3 is 15 amino acids. V was pared by 6 bases and J by 8 bases, with 25 bases between. Here the CDR3 reads CSVSLDSAPLNGYTF. CDR3 nucleotide sequence: TGCAGCGTCTCCTTGGACAGTGCTCCTCTTAACGGCTACACCTTC.

The CDR3: CASSIKGLNTEAFF. The CDR3 DNA sequence: TGCGCCAGCAGTATTAAGGGGTTGAACACTGAAGCTTTCTTT. The rearrangement joins TRBV5-1 to TRBJ1-1; maybe TRBD1 (5 bases). In germline, CDR1 is SGHRS, CDR2 YFSETQ. The CDR3 runs 14 residues. Trimming took 5 bases from V and 0 from J, leaving 11 bases between them. Together with reference TRBV5-1 and TRBJ1-1, the CDR3 gives the full variable domain: KAGVTQTPRYLIKTRGQQVTLSCSPISGHRSVSWYQQTPGQGLQFLFEYFSETQRNKGNFPGRFSGRQFSNSRSEMNVSTLELGDSALYLCASSIKGLNTEAFFGQGTRLTVV.

The chain has TRBV5-4 and TRBJ1-3; D possibly corresponds to TRBD1 (6 bases). The CDR3 is 16 residues long. V lost 0 bases and J 0 bases, leaving 10 bases between the germline ends. CDR1 is SGHNT and CDR2 is YYREEE in the germline V gene (reference sequence). DNA for the CDR3: TGTGCCAGCAGCTTGGCCGGGACATACTCTGGAAACACCATATATTTT. Protein product: CASSLAGTYSGNTIYF. Filled out from reference TRBV5-4 and TRBJ1-3, the complete variable domain reads ETGVTQSPTHLIKTRGQQVTLRCSSQSGHNTVSWYQQALGQGPQFIFQYYREEENGRGNFPPRFSGLQFPNYSSELNVNALELDDSALYLCASSLAGTYSGNTIYFGEGSWLTVV.

V is TRBV27 and J is TRBJ2-7, with 7 bases aligning to TRBD2. Germline V gene data show CDR1 as MNHEY and CDR2 as SMNVEV (reference sequence). CDR3 length: 13 residues. V gave up 2 bases and J gave up 6 bases; unmatched junction bases: 4. In DNA, the CDR3 is TGTGCCAGCAGTTTAACACGGACTAGCGAGCAGTACTTC. Translation gives CASSLTRTSEQYF.

The chain uses TRBV7-2 and TRBJ2-7; 14 bases map to TRBD2. V gave up 4 bases and J gave up 2 bases; unmatched junction bases: 10. The length of the CDR3 is 18 residues. The germline V gene has CDR1 SGHTA and CDR2 FQGNSA. In DNA, the CDR3 is TGTGCCAGCAGCTACGGACTAGCGGGGGGCCCTTTGCCCTACGAGCAGTACTTC. It specifies CASSYGLAGGPLPYEQYF. Full variable domain (remainder filled in from reference TRBV7-2 and TRBJ2-7): GAGVSQSPSNKVTEKGKDVELRCDPISGHTALYWYRQSLGQGLEFLIYFQGNSAPDKSGLPSDRFSAERTGGSVSTLTIQRTQQEDSAVYLCASSYGLAGGPLPYEQYFGPGTRLTVT.

The J gene is TRBJ2-7, the V gene TRBV15; 9 positions match TRBD1. Losses at the gene ends were 2 bases for V and 2 bases for J; bases not matched to a gene: 13. CDR3 length: 18 amino acids. Germline lookup yields CDR1 LNHNV and CDR2 YYDKDF (reference sequence). The CDR3 bases are TGTGCCACCAGCAGACGGGGCCCCTTCGGGACAGGGACCTACGAGCAGTACTTC. Its protein is CATSRRGPFGTGTYEQYF.

This chain joins TRBV7-9 and TRBJ2-7, with D unclear. V was pared by 3 bases and J by 6 bases, with 9 bases between. This CDR3 comprises 12 residues. Germline CDR1 SEHNR, CDR2 FQNEAQ (reference sequence). CDR3 in amino acids: CASSFNSPEQYF. CDR3 bases: TGTGCCAGCAGCTTTAACAGTCCCGAGCAGTACTTC.

CDR3 loop: CASTEGQVGTEAFF. The CDR3, as DNA: TGTGCCAGCACCGAAGGACAGGTGGGCACTGAAGCTTTCTTT. The J gene is TRBJ1-1, the V gene TRBV6-6; TRBD1 agrees at 7 bases. V gave up 7 bases and J gave up 4 bases; unmatched junction bases: 9. The germline V gene has CDR1 MNHNY and CDR2 SVGAGI (reference sequence). The CDR3 spans 14 residues.

This clone occurred a few times. V is TRBV28 and J is TRBJ1-1, with a tentative D call TRBD1 (6 bases). The CDR3 runs 15 residues. Germline CDR1 MDHEN, CDR2 SYDVKM. V shed 3 bases and J shed 1 base, with 12 bases lying between them. The CDR3 reads CASSFAIQGNTEAFF. CDR3 nucleotide sequence: TGTGCCAGCAGTTTCGCTATACAGGGGAACACTGAAGCTTTCTTT.

The V call is TRBV5-1, the J call TRBJ2-7; no firm D call. The CDR3 is 14 residues long. Per germline, CDR1 SGHRS and CDR2 YFSETQ. V lost 1 base and J lost 2, with 10 bases in between. CDR3 in amino acids: CASSLSGSPYEQYF. CDR3 coding DNA: TGCGCCAGCAGCTTGTCCGGTTCGCCCTACGAGCAGTACTTC.